The clone carrying this T cell receptor beta chain was detected ten times or more. The antigen is undetermined. The data are from a study of identical twins. Notes on the study in general: The study reached conclusions through statistical analysis that was cross-sectional, not following the same donors. Out-of-frame TCR alpha sharing in monozygotic twins exceeded recombination model predictions.

After removal of 4 bases from V and 5 bases from J, the junction contained 5 bases not matched to a gene. The CDR3 consists of 12 residues. Per the germline V gene, CDR1 is DFQATT and CDR2 is SNEGSKA (reference sequence). TCRdb reprocessed the 5' RACE reads with MiXCR, giving one entry per CDR3 protein. The data show about 690,000 distinct CDR3 sequences, approximately 6% seen once. Sequencing was done on a sample of naive T cells sorted from blood. This clonotype was sampled from a man aged 18 to 30 in good health. The chain carries TRBV20-1 and TRBJ2-7; 7 bases fit TRBD2. CDR3 in amino acids: CSAIAGVNEQYF. In DNA form, the CDR3 reads TGCAGTGCTATTGCGGGAGTAAACGAGCAGTACTTC.